Listed below are T cell receptor beta chains from one sample, sequenced in a study of T-cell memory formation after mild COVID-19. One entry per CDR3 protein, called by TCRdb with MiXCR from the 5' RACE reads. The sample carries about 350,000 distinct CDR3 sequences, roughly an eighth recorded once. The sequencing sample was made of PBMCs or a T cell subset sorted from them (not recorded which). These receptors were collected from a man aged 18 to 29 who had mild COVID-19 (a few samples of this study predate the infection). Cell type and time point are not known. CDR3s include the opening cysteine and the closing phenylalanine or tryptophan. D genes are given only for firm matches. Some rows have no size entry. The others give once, few or many, or a class for an expanded clone.

CDR3nt	CDR3aa	len	v_gene	j_gene	d_gene	abundance
TGTGCCAGCAGTTTAAGGGCAGCGAACACTGAAGCTTTCTTT	CASSLRAANTEAFF	14	TRBV12-3/TRBV12-4	TRBJ1-1	-	-
TGTGCCAGCACCGGGGTACAGGAGCAGTACTTC	CASTGVQEQYF	11	TRBV6-6	TRBJ2-7	-	many
TGTGCCAGCAGCTTAGGGGACCCAGGGGGCAATTCAGCTTTCTTT	CASSLGDPGGNSAFF	15	TRBV7-9	TRBJ1-1	TRBD1	few
TGTGCCAGCAGTTTCGTAAAGGGAAATGAAGCTTTCTTT	CASSFVKGNEAFF	13	TRBV6-5	TRBJ1-1	-	-
TGTGCCAGCAGCCCAGGGGGTCGCAGTCAAGAGACCCAGTACTTC	CASSPGGRSQETQYF	15	TRBV7-2	TRBJ2-5	TRBD1	few
TGTGCCAGCAGCTTGTGGGGGGCGGAGACCCAGTACTTC	CASSLWGAETQYF	13	TRBV5-8	TRBJ2-5	-	many
TGTGCCAGCAGCCAACGCGCAGATACGCAGTATTTT	CASSQRADTQYF	12	TRBV7-2	TRBJ2-3	-	few
TGTGCCAGCAGTTCCCTTATGAGGGGGCCCGGGGAGCTGTTTTTT	CASSSLMRGPGELFF	15	TRBV28	TRBJ2-2	TRBD1	few
TGTGCCAGCAGTTACAAGGTCGCGGTTCTGGACAATTCACCCCTCCACTTT	CASSYKVAVLDNSPLHF	17	TRBV6-6	TRBJ1-6	-	few
TGTGCCAGCAGCGAAAGACAGGGGATAAGTGAAAAACTGTTTTTT	CASSERQGISEKLFF	15	TRBV9	TRBJ1-4	TRBD1	-
TGTGCCAGCAGTTTAGCAGGGGGTTACACTGAAGCTTTCTTT	CASSLAGGYTEAFF	14	TRBV12-3/TRBV12-4	TRBJ1-1	-	few
TGCGCCAGCAGCCAAGACACCGGACCGATCCATCATTCACCCCTCCACTTT	CASSQDTGPIHHSPLHF	17	TRBV4-3	TRBJ1-6	-	-
TGCGCCAGCAGCCTGACTATACCGGGACAGGGGATCGGGGAGACCCAGTACTTC	CASSLTIPGQGIGETQYF	18	TRBV4-3	TRBJ2-5	TRBD1	-
TGCAGCGTTGAGGGCTACAGGGACACAGATACGCAGTATTTT	CSVEGYRDTDTQYF	14	TRBV29-1	TRBJ2-3	-	few
TGTGCCAGCAGCTTGGCCGGACTAGCGTCGGATGAGCAGTTCTTC	CASSLAGLASDEQFF	15	TRBV5-6	TRBJ2-1	TRBD2	-
TGTGCCAGCAGTACCTCCCGGACAGGGCGGGAGACCCAGTACTTC	CASSTSRTGRETQYF	15	TRBV27	TRBJ2-5	TRBD1	-
TGTGCCAGCAGCTTGGGTACAACAAAGGACGATGAGCAGTTCTTC	CASSLGTTKDDEQFF	15	TRBV5-8	TRBJ2-1	-	-
TGTGCCAGCAGCTTAGGGGATTTGGCTGAAGCTTTCTTT	CASSLGDLAEAFF	13	TRBV7-9	TRBJ1-1	-	few
TGTGCCAGCAGCCAAGGGGACAGGCCCTCGGCAGCTTTCTTT	CASSQGDRPSAAFF	14	TRBV3-1	TRBJ1-1	TRBD1	many
TGTGCCACCAGCAGAGATCTGGGACCACAGTTCTTC	CATSRDLGPQFF	12	TRBV15	TRBJ2-1	-	-
TGTGCCAGCAGCTCCAGCCCCCGGGCCGAGAACACTGAAGCTTTCTTT	CASSSSPRAENTEAFF	16	TRBV9	TRBJ1-1	-	-
TGCAGCGGCGGGGACATTCGGGCTGAAGCTTTCTTT	CSGGDIRAEAFF	12	TRBV29-1	TRBJ1-1	-	few
TGTGCCACCGCCTTTGGGGGGCCGGGCTATGGCTACACCTTC	CATAFGGPGYGYTF	14	TRBV10-3	TRBJ1-2	-	-
TGCGCCAGCAGCCAGGGGACCACAGATACGCAGTATTTT	CASSQGTTDTQYF	13	TRBV4-3	TRBJ2-3	-	few
TGTGCCAGCAGCAAAGCAAAGGGGTCTCGTGGGGAAACTAGCACAGATACGCAGTATTTT	CASSKAKGSRGETSTDTQYF	20	TRBV21-1	TRBJ2-3	-	-
TGCAGTGCTAGAGACCCCCTGACTAGCGGGGGGGCGGCCCAGTACTTC	CSARDPLTSGGAAQYF	16	TRBV20-1	TRBJ2-5	TRBD2	few
TGTGCCAGCAGCGTCGGAGCCGGTCGGAACACTGAAGCTTTCTTT	CASSVGAGRNTEAFF	15	TRBV7-3	TRBJ1-1	-	-
TGTGCCAGCAGAGGCGACCTCTACAGGAACACCGGGGAGCTGTTTTTT	CASRGDLYRNTGELFF	16	TRBV6-5	TRBJ2-2	-	-
TGCGCCAGCAGCCAATTCGGATCGGTGGGGGCAGGGTCACCCCTCCACTTT	CASSQFGSVGAGSPLHF	17	TRBV4-1	TRBJ1-6	-	-
TGCAGTGCCCGAGACTTTACGTACACAGATACGCAGTATTTT	CSARDFTYTDTQYF	14	TRBV20-1	TRBJ2-3	-	-
TGTGCCAGCAGCCCGCCTAGCGTCGGCGCTAGCAATGAGCAGTTCTTC	CASSPPSVGASNEQFF	16	TRBV7-8	TRBJ2-1	-	-
TGTGCCAGCAGTTATGGAGGGGGCTTTACTGAAGCTTTCTTT	CASSYGGGFTEAFF	14	TRBV6-2/TRBV6-3	TRBJ1-1	TRBD1	few
TGTGCCAGCAGCTTAGGGAGGACAGGGGACACTGAAGCTTTCTTT	CASSLGRTGDTEAFF	15	TRBV7-2	TRBJ1-1	TRBD1	many
TGTGCCAGCAGCTTCCGACAGGGCAATCAGCCCCAGCATTTT	CASSFRQGNQPQHF	14	TRBV7-2	TRBJ1-5	-	-
TGTGCCAGCACTCCGAGTAGCGGGGGGGCCGATACGCAGTATTTT	CASTPSSGGADTQYF	15	TRBV12-3/TRBV12-4	TRBJ2-3	TRBD2	-
TGTGCCAGCACCAAGACCGGGACCCCGTACAATGAGCAGTTCTTC	CASTKTGTPYNEQFF	15	TRBV9	TRBJ2-1	-	few
TGTGCCCGCCGGGGGCCCGGGGAGCTGTTTTTT	CARRGPGELFF	11	TRBV30	TRBJ2-2	-	few
TGTGCCAGCAGCGTATCGACCGGAGACTCTGGAAACACCATATATTTT	CASSVSTGDSGNTIYF	16	TRBV9	TRBJ1-3	-	few
TGTGCCAGCAGCCGGAACAGGGGGCAGGTCGGGACTGAAGCTTTTTTT	CASSRNRGQVGTEAFF	16	TRBV6-5	TRBJ1-1	TRBD1	few
TGTGCCAGCAGCACTACAGGGGCCCTCTCCTACGAGCAGTACTTC	CASSTTGALSYEQYF	15	TRBV6-5	TRBJ2-7	TRBD1	few
TGTGCCACCGGGGAATATGACAATGAGCAGTTCTTC	CATGEYDNEQFF	12	TRBV24-1	TRBJ2-1	-	-
TGCGCCAGCAGCTTCACAGGGGGCTATGAGCAGTTCTTC	CASSFTGGYEQFF	13	TRBV5-1	TRBJ2-1	TRBD1	few
TGTGCCAGCACCTATACCAGGGCTGGGGCCAACGTCCTGACTTTC	CASTYTRAGANVLTF	15	TRBV6-2/TRBV6-3	TRBJ2-6	-	-
TGCGCCAGCAGCCAAGATATTAGGGTTACGAACACCGGGGAGCTGTTTTTT	CASSQDIRVTNTGELFF	17	TRBV4-3	TRBJ2-2	-	few
TGTGCCAGCAGTTTTAACAGCGACAATGAGCAGTTCTTC	CASSFNSDNEQFF	13	TRBV6-6	TRBJ2-1	-	few
TGCAGTGCTAGAGATTCGGGCAGTAGCATTGAGACCCAGTACTTC	CSARDSGSSIETQYF	15	TRBV20-1	TRBJ2-5	-	few
TGTGCCAGCAGCCAAGACCTCGGGAGTGTAGCTTTCTTT	CASSQDLGSVAFF	13	TRBV4-2	TRBJ1-1	-	few
TGCAGTGCTAGAAGAGCGTACGAGCAGTACTTC	CSARRAYEQYF	11	TRBV20-1	TRBJ2-7	-	few
TGTGCCAGCAGCCGACAGGGCGAACAGCCCCAGCATTTT	CASSRQGEQPQHF	13	TRBV5-5	TRBJ1-5	TRBD1	many
TGTGCCAGCAGCTTTGCTGGTGAAGCTTTCTTT	CASSFAGEAFF	11	TRBV11-2	TRBJ1-1	-	-
TGTGCCAGCAGCTTAAGGGCTGACAGGGACGTTGGCTACACCTTC	CASSLRADRDVGYTF	15	TRBV7-2	TRBJ1-2	TRBD1	few
TGTGCCATCAATTTTCAGGGCGGCACTGAAGCTTTCTTT	CAINFQGGTEAFF	13	TRBV10-3	TRBJ1-1	-	many
TGTGCCATCAGTGACAGGGCGAACACCGGGGAGCTGTTTTTT	CAISDRANTGELFF	14	TRBV10-3	TRBJ2-2	-	few
TGTGCCAGCAGTGATAGTGGACAGGGGGATGAAAAACTGTTTTTT	CASSDSGQGDEKLFF	15	TRBV6-1	TRBJ1-4	TRBD1	-
TGTGCCAGCAGTTCCATCGGGGTAGCCAAAAACATTCAGTACTTC	CASSSIGVAKNIQYF	15	TRBV12-3/TRBV12-4	TRBJ2-4	-	few
TGTGCCAGCAATCTTGGGGGAAACACTGAAGCTTTCTTT	CASNLGGNTEAFF	13	TRBV6-2/TRBV6-3	TRBJ1-1	-	-
TGTGCCAGCTCACCACGGCGCGGGATTGGAGAGACCCAGTACTTC	CASSPRRGIGETQYF	15	TRBV18	TRBJ2-5	-	-
TGCGCCAGCAGCCGGGGACTGCTGGAGACCCAGTACTTC	CASSRGLLETQYF	13	TRBV4-1	TRBJ2-5	-	-
TGTGCCAGCAGCTTCTCCTACGAGCAGTACTTC	CASSFSYEQYF	11	TRBV7-9	TRBJ2-7	-	many
TGTGCCAGCAGCTTCCGGACAGGGGGCGCTGGGGCCAACGTCCTGACTTTC	CASSFRTGGAGANVLTF	17	TRBV7-2	TRBJ2-6	TRBD1	few